What follows are 29 T cell receptor beta chains derived from one specimen sequenced in a study of T cells in Graves' hyperthyroidism and ophthalmopathy. There were TCR beta CDR3 regions amplified from RNA transcripts. During a first-round RT-PCR of the TCR CDR3, the HTBI primer set was used. TCRdb re-called the multiplex PCR reads through MiXCR, storing one row per CDR3 protein. The repertoire holds roughly 500,000 distinct CDR3 sequences, with roughly 14% as singletons. The sample consisted of blood. The receptor set was obtained from a woman between 25 and 40 years old with Graves' hyperthyroidism that later progressed to Graves' ophthalmopathy.

This clonotype has at least ten counts. The chain uses TRBV18 and TRBJ1-1; weak D call: TRBD1 (5 bases). Trimming took off 4 bases at V and 5 bases at J, with 14 bases between the two ends. This CDR3 is built from 14 residues. Germline V gene data show CDR1 as KGHSH and CDR2 as LQKENI. The CDR3 DNA sequence: TGTGCCAGCTCACGCGGGACTCGAGGGACTGAAGCTTTCTTT. Translation gives CASSRGTRGTEAFF.

This clonotype was seen many times. The rearrangement joins TRBV18 to TRBJ1-5, with D possibly being TRBD1 (5 bases). The CDR3 is made up of 15 amino acids. Germline V gene sequence: CDR1 KGHSH, CDR2 LQKENI. Trimming removed 4 bases at V and 6 bases at J, with 16 bases between. Written as DNA, the CDR3 is TGTGCCAGCTCACGCGGGGACCTGGGGGGTCAGCCCCAGCATTTT. This translates into CASSRGDLGGQPQHF. Based on the CDR3 plus reference TRBV18 and TRBJ1-5, the full variable domain is NAGVMQNPRHLVRRRGQEARLRCSPMKGHSHVYWYRQLPEEGLKFMVYLQKENIIDESGMPKERFSAEFPKEGPSILRIQQVVRGDSAAYFCASSRGDLGGQPQHFGDGTRLSIL.

This clonotype was observed many times. The rearrangement uses TRBV7-9 and TRBJ2-5, with 8 bases lining up with TRBD1. The CDR3 covers 16 residues. Trimming removed 5 bases from V and 0 bases from J; junction bases left unmatched: 8. Germline V gene lookup returns CDR1 SEHNR and CDR2 FQNEAQ (reference sequence). The CDR3 DNA follows: TGTGCCAGCAGCCCGAGGACAGGGACCTACCAAGAGACCCAGTACTTC. Its protein is CASSPRTGTYQETQYF. Full variable domain (missing parts from reference TRBV7-9 and TRBJ2-5): DTGVSQNPRHKITKRGQNVTFRCDPISEHNRLYWYRQTLGQGPEFLTYFQNEAQLEKSRLLSDRFSAERPKGSFSTLEIQRTEQGDSAMYLCASSPRTGTYQETQYFGPGTRLLVL.

This clonotype has at least ten counts. The rearrangement links TRBV12-3 or TRBV12-4 to TRBJ2-6, with D maybe TRBD1 (5 bases). The CDR3 runs 16 residues. V dropped 5 bases and J dropped 4 bases, with 15 bases sitting between them. The CDR3, as DNA: TGTGCCAGCAGTGCGTCACAGGTGGACGGGGCCAACGTCCTGACTTTC. Encoded protein: CASSASQVDGANVLTF.

The CDR3 bases are TGCGCCAGCAGCTTCTCATCCACTAGCGGCTACAATGAGCAGTTCTTC. The encoded protein is CASSFSSTSGYNEQFF. The chain has TRBV5-1 and TRBJ2-1; 8 bases agree with TRBD2. V gave up 2 bases and J gave up 3 bases; unmatched junction bases: 7. The CDR3 has 16 residues. The V gene's germline CDR1 is SGHRS and CDR2 YFSETQ.

This clonotype was seen many times. V and J are TRBV6-1 and TRBJ2-7; D unresolved. The CDR3 runs to 11 residues. Between the trimmed V and J ends, which lost 5 bases and 5 bases, there was a span of 7 bases. Per germline, CDR1 MNHNS and CDR2 SASEGT. The CDR3 DNA reads as TGTGCCAGCAGTCCCTGGGACGAGCAGTACTTC. Residues: CASSPWDEQYF.

In its sample, this clonotype was seen many times. The rearrangement links TRBV12-3 or TRBV12-4 to TRBJ1-2; tentatively, D is TRBD1 (5 bases). The CDR3 loop spans 14 amino acids. With 5 bases removed from V and 4 bases from J, the gap between germline ends came to 14 bases. This chain's CDR3 is CASSATGRGYGYTF. The CDR3 bases are TGTGCCAGCAGTGCCACAGGACGGGGCTATGGCTACACCTTC.

In its sample, this clonotype was seen many times. The rearrangement uses TRBV11-2 and TRBJ2-1; 12 nucleotides line up with TRBD2. The J segment lost 9 bases and the V segment lost 5 bases, leaving 5 bases of the junction unmatched. Germline values: CDR1 SGHAT, CDR2 FQNNGV. CDR3 length: 14 amino acids. CDR3: CASSASGRAGEQFF. In DNA, the CDR3 is TGTGCCAGCAGCGCTAGCGGGAGGGCCGGTGAGCAGTTCTTC.

This clonotype showed up just a few times. This chain links TRBV2 with TRBJ1-2; D is perhaps TRBD1 (5 bases). The ends were cut back, 6 bases at V and 3 bases at J, with 11 bases in the middle. Germline V gene lookup returns CDR1 SNHLY and CDR2 FYNNEI. CDR3 length equals 13 residues. CDR3 DNA: TGTGCCAGCAGCCGGGACTGGGACTATGGCTACACCTTC. This gives the protein CASSRDWDYGYTF.

This clonotype was picked up many times. The chain employs TRBV30 and TRBJ1-2; D call uncertain. The CDR3 is made up of 11 amino acids. Germline CDR1 reads GTSNPN; CDR2 reads SVGIG (reference sequence). Trimming took 2 bases from V and 8 from J, leaving 9 bases between them. In DNA form, the CDR3 reads TGTGCCTGGAGTAGGGATCGGGGCTACACCTTC. This translates into CAWSRDRGYTF.

This clonotype was picked up a small number of times. V is TRBV7-9 and J is TRBJ2-3; TRBD1 aligns across 11 bases. The CDR3 covers 20 residues. The V gene's germline CDR1 is SEHNR and CDR2 FQNEAQ (reference sequence). The J segment lost 0 bases and the V segment lost 0 bases, leaving 11 bases of the junction unmatched. CDR3 sequence reads: CASSLAGTGGRGKSTDTQYF. For the CDR3, the DNA is TGTGCCAGCAGCTTAGCAGGGACAGGGGGAAGAGGAAAAAGCACAGATACGCAGTATTTT.

The genes are TRBV4-3 and TRBJ2-1; perhaps TRBD2 as D (6 bases). V shed 0 bases and J shed 2 bases, with 11 bases lying between them. The CDR3 loop spans 16 amino acids. Per the germline V gene, CDR1 is LGHNA and CDR2 is YSLEER. CDR3: CASSQEASATYNEQFF. In DNA form, the CDR3 reads TGCGCCAGCAGCCAAGAGGCTAGCGCGACCTACAATGAGCAGTTCTTC.

Concerning this clonotype: Being one base from a much bigger clone, this may be a read error. This chain connects TRBV20-1 to TRBJ2-1; no clear D. Germline V gives CDR1 DFQATT, CDR2 SNEGSKA (reference sequence). The V and J ends lost 5 bases and 8 bases respectively, with 13 bases between them. This CDR3 region has 12 residues. The CDR3 here is CSAHSPAYEQFF. The CDR3 DNA sequence: TGCAGTGCTCATAGTCCAGCCTATGAGCAGTTCTTC.

For the CDR3, the DNA is TGTGCCAGCTCACCACCGCCACAAAACATTCAGTACTTC. It translates to CASSPPPQNIQYF. The genes are TRBV18 and TRBJ2-4; D unclear. The germline CDR1 and CDR2 sequences are KGHSH and LQKENI. The CDR3 sequence is 13 residues long. Trimming stripped 0 bases from V and 5 bases from J, with 5 bases between.

This clonotype was picked up many times. The chain couples TRBV7-2 to TRBJ2-1, with 7 bases aligning to TRBD1. After removal of 6 bases from V and 1 base from J, the junction contained 6 bases not matched to a gene. CDR1 and CDR2 from the germline V gene are SGHTA and FQGNSA. The CDR3 extends over 15 amino acids. The CDR3 nucleotides read TGTGCCAGCAGTCTCGGGACAGCATCCTACAATGAGCAGTTCTTC. Translation: CASSLGTASYNEQFF.

This clonotype has ten or more counts. The chain links TRBV10-3 to TRBJ2-7; D could derive from TRBD1 or TRBD2 (6 bases each). Looked up from germline, CDR1 is ENHRY and CDR2 is SYGVKD. The length of the CDR3 is 15 residues. With 2 bases removed from V and 6 bases from J, the gap between germline ends came to 17 bases. The CDR3 DNA is TGTGCCATCAGTGAGCGAGGGGGAGGCGAAGGCGAGCAGTACTTC. It encodes CAISERGGGEGEQYF.

This clonotype was seen only a few times. The V gene is TRBV5-1, the J gene TRBJ1-1; D call uncertain. Germline values: CDR1 SGHRS, CDR2 YFSETQ. This CDR3 has 15 residues. Trimming removed 1 base from V and 1 base from J, with 11 bases in between. As DNA, the CDR3 is TGCGCCAGCAGCTTGTACCCGGTTGGGAACACTGAAGCTTTCTTT. Translating gives CASSLYPVGNTEAFF.

This clonotype was counted many times. The V call is TRBV12-3 or TRBV12-4, the J call TRBJ2-1, with D maybe TRBD2 (6 bases). Trimming stripped 3 bases from V and 14 bases from J, with 14 bases between. The CDR3 is made up of 12 amino acids. The CDR3 reads CASSLGGAEKFF. In DNA, the CDR3 is TGTGCCAGCAGTTTGGGGGGAGCGGAGAAGTTCTTC.

This clonotype was counted a few times. The chain has TRBV20-1 and TRBJ2-5; a possible D gene is TRBD1 (6 bases). The CDR3 loop spans 14 amino acids. Per germline, CDR1 DFQATT and CDR2 SNEGSKA (reference sequence). The V gene lost 5 bases and the J gene lost 0 bases, with 13 bases spanning the gap. The CDR3 nucleotides are TGCAGTGCTCGGGACAACAGATACCAAGAGACCCAGTACTTC. Its translation: CSARDNRYQETQYF.

This clonotype was recorded at least ten times. This chain connects TRBV7-8 to TRBJ1-6; D call uncertain. Trimming took off 4 bases at V and 8 bases at J, with 6 bases between the two ends. Germline V gives CDR1 SGHVS, CDR2 FQNEAQ. This CDR3 has 12 residues. CDR3 loop: CASSSRDSPLHF. DNA for the CDR3: TGTGCCAGCAGCTCTAGAGATTCACCCCTCCACTTT.

This clonotype was detected ten times or more. This rearrangement joins TRBV6-5 to TRBJ1-2; possibly TRBD1 for D (5 bases). Per germline, CDR1 MNHEY and CDR2 SVGAGI. The CDR3 runs 17 residues. Trimming shortened V by 0 bases and J by 2 bases, and 16 bases separated the two germline ends. CDR3 nucleotide sequence: TGTGCCAGCAGTTACTCTCCCATCTTACAGGAAAACTATGGCTACACCTTC. It translates to CASSYSPILQENYGYTF.

The sample holds many counts of this clonotype. The chain recombines TRBV30 with TRBJ2-2, with D tentatively TRBD2 (6 bases). Germline CDR1 reads GTSNPN; CDR2 reads SVGIG (reference sequence). The CDR3 extends over 13 amino acids. V lost 4 bases and J 4 bases, leaving 10 bases between the germline ends. The CDR3 loop reads CAWKGTGTGELFF. CDR3 sequence (DNA): TGTGCCTGGAAGGGGACTGGCACCGGGGAGCTGTTTTTT.

This chain uses TRBV28 with TRBJ1-6; weak D call: TRBD1 (6 bases). Trimming removed 6 bases from V and 6 bases from J, with 18 bases in between. Germline assignment: CDR1 MDHEN and CDR2 SYDVKM. This CDR3 has 16 amino acids. The CDR3 protein is CASRTGTSSFNSPLHF. Written as DNA, the CDR3 is TGTGCCAGCAGAACCGGGACATCAAGCTTTAATTCACCCCTCCACTTT.

This clonotype has ten or more counts. The chain links TRBV24-1 to TRBJ2-3, with D hard to call. The CDR3 runs to 13 residues. Germline CDR1 reads KGHDR; CDR2 reads SFDVKD. The V gene lost 6 bases and the J gene lost 0 bases, with 6 bases spanning the gap. CDR3 loop: CATSMSSTDTQYF. DNA of the CDR3: TGTGCCACCAGTATGTCTAGCACAGATACGCAGTATTTT.

The sample holds many counts of this clonotype. The rearrangement links TRBV10-3 to TRBJ1-4; D not resolved. The germline V gene has CDR1 ENHRY and CDR2 SYGVKD. This CDR3 has 14 residues. The germline V and J ends were trimmed by 5 bases and 6 bases, with 13 bases remaining between them. The CDR3 coding sequence is TGTGCCATCAGTCACCAGCAGCAGGATGAAAAACTGTTTTTT. This codes for CAISHQQQDEKLFF.

In its sample, this clonotype was seen many times. The chain recombines TRBV2 with TRBJ2-2; D uncertain. From germline, CDR1 is SNHLY and CDR2 FYNNEI. There are 14 residues in the CDR3. V lost 7 bases and J lost 0, with 9 bases in between. In DNA, the CDR3 is TGTGCCAGCAAGAGTAGGCCGAACACCGGGGAGCTGTTTTTT. Encoded protein: CASKSRPNTGELFF.

This clonotype turned up a few times. This rearrangement joins TRBV28 to TRBJ1-5; 9 bases fit TRBD1. This CDR3 region has 14 residues. Germline V CDR1 and CDR2: MDHEN, SYDVKM. Trimming took 6 bases from V and 3 from J; bases not matched to a gene: 3. The CDR3 here is CASRTGGTNQPQHF. The CDR3 bases are TGTGCCAGCAGAACAGGGGGCACCAATCAGCCCCAGCATTTT.

The V gene is TRBV7-9, the J gene TRBJ2-1; TRBD1 agrees at 8 bases. V lost 1 base to trimming and J lost 5 bases; unmatched junction nucleotides: 4. Germline assignment: CDR1 SEHNR and CDR2 FQNEAQ (reference sequence). This CDR3 comprises 15 residues. The CDR3 loop reads CASSLVGTGNNEQFF. CDR3 sequence (DNA): TGTGCCAGCAGCTTAGTTGGGACAGGTAACAATGAGCAGTTCTTC.

The chain carries TRBV28 and TRBJ2-7; 9 bases line up with TRBD2. Germline assignment: CDR1 MDHEN and CDR2 SYDVKM. The CDR3 sequence is 14 residues long. The V gene end was trimmed by 9 bases and the J gene end by 0 bases; junction bases not matched to a gene: 6. Here the CDR3 reads CASRGTSISYEQYF. The CDR3 region has the DNA TGTGCCAGTCGGGGGACTAGCATCTCCTACGAGCAGTACTTC.